Listed below are T cell receptor beta chains from one sample, sequenced in a study of T-cell reconstitution after alpha-beta-depleted transplantation in children. One entry per CDR3 protein, called by TCRdb with MiXCR from the PCR reads. Here the sample spans hundreds of thousands of distinct CDR3 sequences, approximately 17% being singletons. Source: PBMCs from the stem cell graft donor, taken from the stem cell graft. These receptors all come from a human donor who donated a stem cell graft to a child with acute myeloid leukemia. Both conserved end residues are part of each CDR3. D genes are given only for firm matches. A row's size may be missing; if present it is once, few, many or a size class.

abundance	v_gene	d_gene	j_gene	CDR3nt	CDR3aa
many	TRBV7-2	NA	TRBJ1-1	TGTGCCAGCAGCTTAGGAACCATTTACACTGAAGCTTTCTTT	CASSLGTIYTEAFF
once	TRBV30	TRBD1	TRBJ1-2	TGTGCCTGGGGCACCCAGGGGGCCAATGGCTACACCTTC	CAWGTQGANGYTF
few	TRBV4-3	NA	TRBJ1-4	TGCGCCAGCAGCCCGACGGCAGGGATGGATGAAAAACTGTTTTTT	CASSPTAGMDEKLFF
many	TRBV10-3	NA	TRBJ1-5	TGTGCCATCAGGGGTCAGGTAAATCAGCCCCAGCATTTT	CAIRGQVNQPQHF
few	TRBV7-9	NA	TRBJ2-7	TGTGCCAGCAGGACAGACACTCAGTACTACGAGCAGTACTTC	CASRTDTQYYEQYF
NA	TRBV24-1	NA	TRBJ1-3	TGTGCCACCTCGGGGGGTCGTTACACCATATATTTT	CATSGGRYTIYF
many	TRBV12-3/TRBV12-4	NA	TRBJ2-3	TGTGCCAGCAGTTTAGGCCTAGAGACCAGGTGTTTT	CASSLGLETRCF
few	TRBV28	NA	TRBJ1-4	TGTGCCAGCAGTTTACGCGAAAACCCTGAAAAACTGTTTTTT	CASSLRENPEKLFF
few	TRBV5-1	TRBD1	TRBJ2-1	TGCGCCAGCAGCTTTCGAACCCCGGGACAGGGTCCCTACAATGAGCAGTTCTTC	CASSFRTPGQGPYNEQFF
NA	TRBV24-1	NA	TRBJ2-3	TGTGCCACCAGTGATCGCCGGGCCGGAGATACGCAGTATTTT	CATSDRRAGDTQYF
many	TRBV20-1	TRBD2	TRBJ2-3	TGCAGTGCTAGATCCCCCGGGACTAGAAATACGCAGTATTTT	CSARSPGTRNTQYF
many	TRBV27	NA	TRBJ1-5	TGTGCCAGCAGTTTGAGGGGGGCCGGCAATCAGCCCCAGCATTTT	CASSLRGAGNQPQHF
many	TRBV20-1	TRBD1	TRBJ2-7	TGCAGTGCTGAAACCCGGGACAGAAGCTACGAGCAGTACTTC	CSAETRDRSYEQYF
many	TRBV29-1	TRBD2	TRBJ2-3	TGCAGCGCCGGACTAGCGGGGGGGGCAAATACGCAGTATTTT	CSAGLAGGANTQYF
NA	TRBV4-1	NA	TRBJ2-1	TGCGCCAGCAGCCAAGTGGCACAGCGCTCCTACAATGAGCAGTTCTTC	CASSQVAQRSYNEQFF
many	TRBV29-1	NA	TRBJ2-7	TGCAGCGTTGTAAACGGTGGCTACGAGCAGTACTTC	CSVVNGGYEQYF
few	TRBV29-1	NA	TRBJ2-1	TGCAGCGTTGCGGTACTCTCCTACAATGAGCAGTTCTTC	CSVAVLSYNEQFF
NA	TRBV5-1	NA	TRBJ2-1	TGCGCCAGCAGCCTACGGACGGACTACAATGAGCAGTTCTTC	CASSLRTDYNEQFF
many	TRBV6-6	TRBD2	TRBJ2-1	TGTGCCAGCAGTAGCGGGGGGGCCGACGAGCAGTTCTTC	CASSSGGADEQFF
many	TRBV20-1	NA	TRBJ1-1	TGCAGTGCTGCTCCCGGGGAGGCGAGCGCTTTCTTT	CSAAPGEASAFF
many	TRBV29-1	NA	TRBJ2-6	TGCAGCGGAGATACTCCTCGTGGCGGGGCCAACGTCCTGACTTTC	CSGDTPRGGANVLTF
many	TRBV20-1	NA	TRBJ2-3	TGCAGTGCTAGAGATACACCCACAGATACGCAGTATTTT	CSARDTPTDTQYF
NA	TRBV20-1	TRBD1	TRBJ2-7	TGCAGTGCTTTGGTGGGACAGGGGCACTACGAGCAGTACTTC	CSALVGQGHYEQYF
NA	TRBV4-2	NA	TRBJ2-1	TGTGCCAGCAGCCAAGTGTATGTGGCAGACAATGAGCAGTTCTTC	CASSQVYVADNEQFF
many	TRBV7-9	NA	TRBJ2-1	TGTGCCAGCAGCCCCGGGACTCGATACAATGAGCAGTTCTTC	CASSPGTRYNEQFF
many	TRBV9	NA	TRBJ1-6	TGTGCCAGCAGCGTCCGCGAGGGTTCACCCCTCCACTTT	CASSVREGSPLHF
NA	TRBV3-1	NA	TRBJ2-1	TGTGCCAGCAGCCAAGATAGGGGACGGCAGTTCTTC	CASSQDRGRQFF
many	TRBV29-1	TRBD1	TRBJ2-1	TGCAGCGTTGTGGGACAGGGCGTCTACAATGAGCAGTTCTTC	CSVVGQGVYNEQFF
few	TRBV7-2	NA	TRBJ2-2	TGTGCCAGCAGCTCACAGGGTCACACCGGGGAGCTGTTTTTT	CASSSQGHTGELFF
few	TRBV30	NA	TRBJ1-5	TGTGCCTGGAGTATTGGCAGGGACCTTTGGCAGCCCCAGCATTTT	CAWSIGRDLWQPQHF
NA	TRBV5-5	NA	TRBJ1-5	TGTGCCAGCAGCTTATGGGACGGAGATCAGCCCCAGCATTTT	CASSLWDGDQPQHF
many	TRBV12-3/TRBV12-4	NA	TRBJ2-5	TGTGCCAGCAGTTCGGACTGGCAAGAGACCCAGTACTTC	CASSSDWQETQYF
few	TRBV7-9	TRBD2	TRBJ2-5	TGTGCCAGCAGCTTAAACCTAGCGGGGATTCAAGAGACCCAGTACTTC	CASSLNLAGIQETQYF
NA	TRBV4-1	TRBD2	TRBJ2-7	TGCGCCAGCAGCCAAGAAGCGGGGGGCCCCTACGAGCAGTACTTC	CASSQEAGGPYEQYF
few	TRBV11-2	NA	TRBJ2-1	TGTGCCAGCAGCTCAGAACCCCAGGGAGAGCAGTTCTTC	CASSSEPQGEQFF
few	TRBV15	TRBD1	TRBJ1-1	TGTGCCACCACGAGCCCCACAGGGGCTAACACTGAAGCTTTCTTT	CATTSPTGANTEAFF
NA	TRBV5-6	NA	TRBJ2-1	TGTGCCAGCAGCTCTCAGGGATATGAGCAGTTCTTC	CASSSQGYEQFF
few	TRBV5-1	NA	TRBJ2-5	TGCGCCAGCAGCTTGGAGGGACGGAGAGAGACCCAGTACTTC	CASSLEGRRETQYF
many	TRBV6-5	TRBD2	TRBJ2-1	TGTGCCAGCAGTTACCCGACTAGCGGGGGGATCAATGAGCAGTTCTTC	CASSYPTSGGINEQFF
NA	TRBV10-3	TRBD2	TRBJ2-1	TGTGCCATCAGGTTTAGCGGGGTGGGCGGCGAGCAGTTCTTC	CAIRFSGVGGEQFF